This T cell receptor (beta chain) was documented in a study of a mutant IDH1 vaccine in newly diagnosed glioma. Repertoires were generated with immunoSEQ multiplex PCR, while TCRdb's copy carries only in-frame clones and drops some. Among tens of thousands of clones listed, 78% were seen once. CDR3 length equals 16 residues. V was shortened by 0 bases and J by 2 bases, with 9 bases between the two germline ends. Germline lookup yields CDR1 SGHRS and CDR2 YFSETQ. Time point reported: baseline, week 1 (first vaccination visit). Treatment denoted: pre-vaccination baseline after standard-of-care therapy. This chain connects TRBV5-1 to TRBJ2-6; possibly TRBD1 for D (6 bases). This TCR came from a man between 35 and 55 years old with glioma. Some clones in this sample may be carry-over from other donors' samples. This specimen was PBMCs, taken from a glioma patient treated with radiotherapy, temozolomide or both. CDR3 sequence reads: CASSLADSAGANVLTF. The DNA of the CDR3 is TGCGCCAGCAGCTTGGCGGACAGTGCTGGGGCCAACGTCCTGACTTTC.